This T cell receptor beta chain appears in the sequencing data of a study of human T cells and chemical hapten exposure. TCRdb reprocessed the RACE reads with MiXCR, giving one entry per CDR3 protein. The data show under 400,000 distinct CDR3 sequences, 5.1% seen once. Described time point: pre-sensitization, week 0. The treatment was: therapeutic diphenylcyclopropenone sensitization with weekly scalp DPC. Non-pregnant alopecia patients aged 18 to 70, suitable for DPC therapy. The CDR3 is 14 residues long. The V gene's germline CDR1 is MNHEY and CDR2 SVGAGI. Trimming cost V 2 bases and J 4 bases, with 11 bases left between them. This clonotype was counted only a few times.

This chain connects TRBV6-5 to TRBJ2-5; D is perhaps TRBD2 (5 bases). This sequence was found in a woman aged 45-65 years with alopecia areata. Some clones in this sample may be carry-over from other donors' samples. The material sequenced was whole blood, taken in connection with sensitization to the hapten diphenylcyclopropenone (DPC). The DNA of the CDR3 is TGTGCCAGCAGTTACGTTTCTAGCCGAGAGACCCAGTACTTC. Protein sequence: CASSYVSSRETQYF.